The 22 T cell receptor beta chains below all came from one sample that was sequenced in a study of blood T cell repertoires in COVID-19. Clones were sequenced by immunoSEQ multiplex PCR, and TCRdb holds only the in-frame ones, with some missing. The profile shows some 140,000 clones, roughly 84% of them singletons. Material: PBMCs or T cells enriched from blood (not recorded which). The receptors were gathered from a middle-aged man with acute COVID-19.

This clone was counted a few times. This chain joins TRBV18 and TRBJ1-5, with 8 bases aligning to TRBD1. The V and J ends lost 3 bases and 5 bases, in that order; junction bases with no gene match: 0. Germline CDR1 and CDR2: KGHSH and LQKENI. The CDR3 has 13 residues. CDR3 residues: CASSPGQDQPQHF. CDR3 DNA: TGTGCCAGCTCACCGGGACAGGATCAGCCCCAGCATTTT.

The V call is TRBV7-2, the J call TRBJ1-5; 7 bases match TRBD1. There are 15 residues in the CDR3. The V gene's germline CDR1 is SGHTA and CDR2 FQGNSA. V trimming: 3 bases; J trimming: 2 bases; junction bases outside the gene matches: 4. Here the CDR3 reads CASSLEGTGNQPQHF. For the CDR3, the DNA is TGTGCCAGCAGCTTGGAGGGGACAGGCAATCAGCCCCAGCATTTT.

The CDR3 protein is CASSFHRSGELFF. DNA of the CDR3: TGTGCCAGCAGCTTTCATAGATCCGGGGAGCTGTTTTTT. This sequence joins TRBV12-3 or TRBV12-4 and TRBJ2-2; D call uncertain. The CDR3 covers 13 residues. The germline V and J ends were trimmed by 6 bases and 6 bases, with 11 bases remaining between them.

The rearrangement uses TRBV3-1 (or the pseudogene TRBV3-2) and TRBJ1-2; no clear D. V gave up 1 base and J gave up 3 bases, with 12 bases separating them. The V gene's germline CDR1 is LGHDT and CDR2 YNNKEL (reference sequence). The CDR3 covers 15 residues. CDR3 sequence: CASSQGRENYYGYTF. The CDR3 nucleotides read TGTGCCAGCAGCCAAGGGCGGGAGAATTACTATGGCTACACCTTC.

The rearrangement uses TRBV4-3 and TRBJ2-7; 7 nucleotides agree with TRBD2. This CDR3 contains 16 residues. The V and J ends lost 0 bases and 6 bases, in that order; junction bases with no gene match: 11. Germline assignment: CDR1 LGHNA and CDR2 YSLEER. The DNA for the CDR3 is TGCGCCAGCAGCCAAGATGGTCCCAGCGGGATTTTCGAGCAGTACTTC. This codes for CASSQDGPSGIFEQYF.

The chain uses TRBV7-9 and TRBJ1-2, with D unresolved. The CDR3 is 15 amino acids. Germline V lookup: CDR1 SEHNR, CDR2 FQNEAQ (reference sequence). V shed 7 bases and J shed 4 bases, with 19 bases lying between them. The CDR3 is CASTGGGEVSYGYTF. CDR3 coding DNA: TGTGCCAGCACGGGTGGCGGGGAGGTTAGCTATGGCTACACCTTC. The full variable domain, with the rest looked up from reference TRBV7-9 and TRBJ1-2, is DTGVSQNPRHKITKRGQNVTFRCDPISEHNRLYWYRQTLGQGPEFLTYFQNEAQLEKSRLLSDRFSAERPKGSFSTLEIQRTEQGDSAMYLCASTGGGEVSYGYTFGSGTRLTVV.

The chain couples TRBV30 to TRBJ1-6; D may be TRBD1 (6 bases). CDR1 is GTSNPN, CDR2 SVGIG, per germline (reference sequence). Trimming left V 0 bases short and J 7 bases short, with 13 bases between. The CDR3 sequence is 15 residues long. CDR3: CAWSVQQGLNSPLHF. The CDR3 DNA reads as TGTGCCTGGAGTGTACAACAGGGTTTGAATTCACCCCTCCACTTT. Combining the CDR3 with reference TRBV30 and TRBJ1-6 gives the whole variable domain SQTIHQWPATLVQPVGSPLSLECTVEGTSNPNLYWYRQAAGRGLQLLFYSVGIGQISSEVPQNLSASRPQDRQFILSSKKLLLSDSGFYLCAWSVQQGLNSPLHFGNGTRLTVT.

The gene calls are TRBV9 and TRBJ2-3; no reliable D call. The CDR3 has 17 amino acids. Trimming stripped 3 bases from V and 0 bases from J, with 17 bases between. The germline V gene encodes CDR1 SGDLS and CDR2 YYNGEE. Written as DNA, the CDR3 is TGTGCCAGCAGCGCTAGGAAAGGCTATTTTAGCACAGATACGCAGTATTTT. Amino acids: CASSARKGYFSTDTQYF.

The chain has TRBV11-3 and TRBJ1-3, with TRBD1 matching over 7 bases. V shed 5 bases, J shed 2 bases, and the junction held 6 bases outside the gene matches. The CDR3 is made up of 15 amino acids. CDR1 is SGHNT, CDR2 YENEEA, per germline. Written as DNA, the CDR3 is TGTGCCAGCAGCCGAGACGGGACAGCTGGAAACACCATATATTTT. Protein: CASSRDGTAGNTIYF.

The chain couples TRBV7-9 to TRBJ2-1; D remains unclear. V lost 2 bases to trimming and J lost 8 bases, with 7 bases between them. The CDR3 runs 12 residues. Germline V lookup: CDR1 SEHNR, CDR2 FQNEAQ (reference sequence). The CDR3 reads CASSLTGYEQFF. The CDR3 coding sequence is TGTGCCAGCAGCTTAACCGGGTATGAGCAGTTCTTC.

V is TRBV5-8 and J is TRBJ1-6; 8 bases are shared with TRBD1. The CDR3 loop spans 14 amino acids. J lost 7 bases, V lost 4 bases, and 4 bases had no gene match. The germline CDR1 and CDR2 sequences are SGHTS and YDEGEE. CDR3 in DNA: TGTGCCAGCAGCAGCCGGGACAGGAATTCACCCCTCCACTTT. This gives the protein CASSSRDRNSPLHF.

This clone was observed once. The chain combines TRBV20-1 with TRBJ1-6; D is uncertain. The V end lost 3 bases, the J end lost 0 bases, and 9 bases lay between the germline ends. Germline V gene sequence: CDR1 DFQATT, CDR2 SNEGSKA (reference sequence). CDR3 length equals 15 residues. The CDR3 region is CSASDLSSYNSPLHF. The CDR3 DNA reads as TGCAGTGCTAGTGACCTGAGCTCCTATAATTCACCCCTCCACTTT.

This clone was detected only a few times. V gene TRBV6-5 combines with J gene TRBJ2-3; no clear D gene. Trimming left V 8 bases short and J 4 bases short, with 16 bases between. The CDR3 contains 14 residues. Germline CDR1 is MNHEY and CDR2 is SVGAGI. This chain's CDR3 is CASVDSQSPDTQYF. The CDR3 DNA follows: TGTGCCAGCGTCGATAGTCAATCCCCAGATACGCAGTATTTT.

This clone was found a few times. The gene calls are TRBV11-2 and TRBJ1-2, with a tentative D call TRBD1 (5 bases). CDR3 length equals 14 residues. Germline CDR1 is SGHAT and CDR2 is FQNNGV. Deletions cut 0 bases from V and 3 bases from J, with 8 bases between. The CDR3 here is CASSLEVRDYGYTF. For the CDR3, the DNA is TGTGCCAGCAGCTTAGAAGTCAGGGACTATGGCTACACCTTC.

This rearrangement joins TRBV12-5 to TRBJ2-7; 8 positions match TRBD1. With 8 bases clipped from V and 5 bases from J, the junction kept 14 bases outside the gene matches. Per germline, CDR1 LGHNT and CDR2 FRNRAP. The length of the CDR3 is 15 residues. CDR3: CASILFRDRWHEQYF. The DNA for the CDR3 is TGTGCTAGTATCCTTTTCCGGGACAGGTGGCACGAGCAGTACTTC. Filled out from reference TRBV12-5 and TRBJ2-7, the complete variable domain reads DARVTQTPRHKVTEMGQEVTMRCQPILGHNTVFWYRQTMMQGLELLAYFRNRAPLDDSGMPKDRFSAEMPDATLATLKIQPSEPRDSAVYFCASILFRDRWHEQYFGPGTRLTVT.

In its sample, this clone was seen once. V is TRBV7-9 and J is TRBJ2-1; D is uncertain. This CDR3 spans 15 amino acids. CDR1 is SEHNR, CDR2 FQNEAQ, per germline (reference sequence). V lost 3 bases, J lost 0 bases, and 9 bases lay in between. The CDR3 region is CASSLKASSYNEQFF. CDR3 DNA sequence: TGTGCCAGCAGCTTGAAGGCTAGCTCCTACAATGAGCAGTTCTTC.

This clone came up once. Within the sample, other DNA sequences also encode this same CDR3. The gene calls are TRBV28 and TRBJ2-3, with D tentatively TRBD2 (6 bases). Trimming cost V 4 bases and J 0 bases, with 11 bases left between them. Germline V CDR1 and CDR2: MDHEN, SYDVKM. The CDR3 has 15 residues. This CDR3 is CASSSAGLSTDTQYF. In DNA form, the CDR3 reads TGTGCCAGCAGTTCGGCGGGACTTAGCACAGATACGCAGTATTTT.

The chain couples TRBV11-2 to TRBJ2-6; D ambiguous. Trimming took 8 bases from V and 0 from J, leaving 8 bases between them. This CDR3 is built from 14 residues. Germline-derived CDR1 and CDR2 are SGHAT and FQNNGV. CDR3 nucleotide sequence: TGTGCCAGCGAAACAGCCTCTGGGGCCAACGTCCTGACTTTC. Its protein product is CASETASGANVLTF. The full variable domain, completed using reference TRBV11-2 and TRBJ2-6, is EAGVAQSPRYKIIEKRQSVAFWCNPISGHATLYWYQQILGQGPKLLIQFQNNGVVDDSQLPKDRFSAERLKGVDSTLKIQPAKLEDSAVYLCASETASGANVLTFGAGSRLTVL.

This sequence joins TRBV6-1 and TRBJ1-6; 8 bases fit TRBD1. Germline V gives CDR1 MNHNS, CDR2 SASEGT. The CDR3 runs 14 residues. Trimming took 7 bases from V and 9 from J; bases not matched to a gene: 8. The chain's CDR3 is CASIPGQGGSPLHF. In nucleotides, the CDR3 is TGTGCCAGCATCCCCGGACAGGGAGGTTCACCCCTCCACTTT.

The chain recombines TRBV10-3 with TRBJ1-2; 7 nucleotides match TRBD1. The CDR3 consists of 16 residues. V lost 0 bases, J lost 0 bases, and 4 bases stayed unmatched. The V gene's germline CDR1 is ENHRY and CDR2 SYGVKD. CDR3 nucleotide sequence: TGTGCCATCAGTGAGTCTAGGGGACAGTCTAACTATGGCTACACCTTC. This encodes CAISESRGQSNYGYTF.

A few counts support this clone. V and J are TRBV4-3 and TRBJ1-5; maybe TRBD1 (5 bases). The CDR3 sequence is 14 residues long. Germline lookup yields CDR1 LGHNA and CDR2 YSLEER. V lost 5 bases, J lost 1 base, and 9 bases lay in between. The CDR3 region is CASSDHRSNQPQHF. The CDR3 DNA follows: TGCGCCAGCAGCGATCACAGGAGCAATCAGCCCCAGCATTTT.

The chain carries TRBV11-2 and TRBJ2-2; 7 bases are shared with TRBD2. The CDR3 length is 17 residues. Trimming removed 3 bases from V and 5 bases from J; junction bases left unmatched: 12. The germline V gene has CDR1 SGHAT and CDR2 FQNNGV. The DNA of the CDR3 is TGTGCCAGCAGCTTGCCCGCTTCCGGGAGGCGAACCGGGGAGCTGTTTTTT. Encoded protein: CASSLPASGRRTGELFF.